These 28 T cell receptor beta chains share one sample of origin, sequenced in a study of cytomegalovirus exposure and HLA in healthy donors. Primers for the PCR totalled 60 Vbeta and 13 Jbeta. The table came from immunoSEQ multiplex PCR; TCRdb's copy has only in-frame clones and leaves some out. Of some 88,000 clones detected, roughly 63% appear once; the ten largest clones hold roughly 6.3%. The specimen was PBMCs. The receptors derive from a woman aged 25 to 45 in good health and CMV-seronegative.

V gene TRBV29-1 combines with J gene TRBJ2-7; 7 bases align to TRBD1. The trim removed 7 bases at V and 1 base at J, leaving 7 bases unmatched. The CDR3 is made up of 13 amino acids. The germline gives CDR1 SQVTM, CDR2 ANQGSEA. CDR3 sequence: CSAARDRSYEQYF. The CDR3 nucleotides are TGCAGCGCCGCCCGGGACAGATCCTACGAGCAGTACTTC.

V and J are TRBV27 and TRBJ1-1, with 12 bases aligning to TRBD1. V lost 5 bases, J lost 0 bases, and 7 bases stayed unmatched. CDR3 size: 17 residues. Germline V lookup: CDR1 MNHEY, CDR2 SMNVEV (reference sequence). The DNA of the CDR3 is TGTGCCAGCAGTCGGCGGGACAGGGGGCCTCTGAACACTGAAGCTTTCTTT. Its protein is CASSRRDRGPLNTEAFF.

This clone has only a few counts. The V gene is TRBV9, the J gene TRBJ2-7; D remains ambiguous. Germline lookup yields CDR1 SGDLS and CDR2 YYNGEE. V lost 0 bases, J lost 5 bases, and 9 bases lay in between. The CDR3 length is 13 residues. The CDR3 here is CASSVEPFHEQYF. DNA of the CDR3: TGTGCCAGCAGCGTAGAGCCGTTCCACGAGCAGTACTTC.

The chain links TRBV6-6 to TRBJ1-3; no reliable D call. CDR3 length: 15 amino acids. V dropped 6 bases and J dropped 0 bases, with 12 bases sitting between them. Germline CDR1 is MNHNY and CDR2 is SVGAGI (reference sequence). The CDR3 reads CASSRARVSGNTIYF. CDR3 nucleotides: TGTGCCAGCAGCCGAGCGAGAGTCTCTGGAAACACCATATATTTT.

The chain employs TRBV5-1 and TRBJ2-1; TRBD2 matches at 12 bases. With 2 bases clipped from V and 10 bases from J, the junction kept 10 bases outside the gene matches. The CDR3 sequence is 16 residues long. Germline values: CDR1 SGHRS, CDR2 YFSETQ. DNA for the CDR3: TGCGCCAGCAGCTTACCCCTAGCGGGAGGGCCACGAGAGCAGTTCTTC. As protein: CASSLPLAGGPREQFF.

This clone has a handful of counts. J is TRBJ2-6 and V is TRBV10-1; D is possibly TRBD2 (6 bases). Germline loops: CDR1 WNHNN, CDR2 SYGVQD (reference sequence). This CDR3 contains 15 residues. V was cut by 5 bases and J by 1 base, with 9 bases left in between. The CDR3 DNA is TGCGCCAGCAGTTCAAGCGGGTCTGGGGCCAACGTCCTGACTTTC. Its protein is CASSSSGSGANVLTF.

The table lists this clone with a few counts. The chain recombines TRBV1 with TRBJ2-1; TRBD2, the D gene given by the table, was not confirmed from the DNA. TRBV1 is a pseudogene locus. This CDR3 spans 18 amino acids. In nucleotides, the CDR3 is TGCACCAGCAGCCAAGATCGAGGGGGCGGACTAGCGGGACCCTCCTGGTTCTTC. Translated, it gives CTSSQDRGGGLAGPSWFF.

This sequence joins TRBV5-4 and TRBJ2-7, with D perhaps TRBD2 (7 bases). The CDR3 runs to 15 residues. The V gene lost 4 bases and the J gene lost 5 bases, with 19 bases spanning the gap. Per the germline V gene, CDR1 is SGHNT and CDR2 is YYREEE (reference sequence). The CDR3 bases are TGTGCCAGCAGCCCGGTAGATGCGGGGGCTGACGAGCAGTACTTC. Translation gives CASSPVDAGADEQYF.

The chain has TRBV11-2 and TRBJ1-6, with D tentatively TRBD1 (6 bases). The CDR3 is 15 amino acids. V dropped 5 bases and J dropped 7 bases, with 15 bases sitting between them. Germline V gene sequence: CDR1 SGHAT, CDR2 FQNNGV. This CDR3 reads CASSLTGGANSPLHF. In DNA, the CDR3 is TGTGCCAGCAGCCTCACGGGGGGGGCGAATTCACCCCTCCACTTT.

In this sample, this clone turned up a few times. CDR3 nucleotides: TGTGCCAGCAGTTTGGGACAGGCTCATTACGAGCAGTACTTC. This codes for CASSLGQAHYEQYF. The genes are TRBV27 and TRBJ2-7; TRBD1 aligns across 8 bases. V shed 3 bases and J 4 bases; nucleotides not matched to a gene: 5. This CDR3 contains 14 residues. Germline V CDR1 and CDR2: MNHEY, SMNVEV (reference sequence).

The genes are TRBV28 and TRBJ1-2, with D perhaps matching TRBD1 (5 bases). V lost 7 bases, J lost 5 bases, and 20 bases lay in between. The germline CDR1 and CDR2 sequences are MDHEN and SYDVKM. CDR3 length: 15 residues. This chain's CDR3 is CASTDLGGGDYGYTF. The CDR3, as DNA: TGTGCCAGCACGGACCTGGGTGGAGGGGATTATGGCTACACCTTC.

The V call is TRBV7-8, the J call TRBJ2-7; the match to TRBD1 covers 7 bases. The germline gives CDR1 SGHVS, CDR2 FQNEAQ. Losses at the gene ends were 1 base for V and 0 bases for J; bases not matched to a gene: 6. CDR3 size: 16 residues. In nucleotides, the CDR3 is TGTGCCAGCAGCTTAGGGGGACAGTTCAACTCCTACGAGCAGTACTTC. It is translated as CASSLGGQFNSYEQYF.

The chain is built from TRBV5-5 and TRBJ1-6, with 8 bases matching TRBD1. Germline values: CDR1 SGHKS, CDR2 YYEKEE (reference sequence). Losses at the gene ends were 5 bases for V and 10 bases for J; bases not matched to a gene: 8. The CDR3 loop spans 14 amino acids. CDR3 coding DNA: TGTGCCAGCAGGGTGACAGGGGCGTTCTCACCCCTCCACTTT. This gives the protein CASRVTGAFSPLHF.

The chain combines TRBV28 with TRBJ2-4; TRBD1 is a possible D gene (5 bases). V lost 5 bases and J 4 bases, leaving 12 bases between the germline ends. The CDR3 runs to 14 residues. Germline V gene lookup returns CDR1 MDHEN and CDR2 SYDVKM. CDR3 amino acids: CASSGAARKNIQYF. DNA for the CDR3: TGTGCCAGCAGTGGGGCCGCAAGGAAAAACATTCAGTACTTC.

V usage is TRBV6-1 and J usage is TRBJ2-3; weak D call: TRBD1 (5 bases). CDR1 and CDR2 from the germline V gene are MNHNS and SASEGT. The ends were cut back, 4 bases at V and 1 base at J, with 6 bases in the middle. This CDR3 region has 13 residues. The DNA of the CDR3 is TGTGCCAGCAGTGTAGGGGGCACAGATACGCAGTATTTT. Translation gives CASSVGGTDTQYF.

The chain couples TRBV5-1 to TRBJ2-7; 9 positions agree with TRBD1. CDR3 size: 15 residues. Germline V gene sequence: CDR1 SGHRS, CDR2 YFSETQ. V lost 5 bases to trimming and J lost 3 bases; unmatched junction nucleotides: 9. In DNA form, the CDR3 reads TGCGCCAGCAGGTCCGGGACAGGGAGTGTCTACGAGCAGTACTTC. Its translation is CASRSGTGSVYEQYF.

This chain connects TRBV5-4 to TRBJ2-7; D perhaps matches TRBD2 (5 bases). Germline lookup yields CDR1 SGHNT and CDR2 YYREEE (reference sequence). CDR3 length: 12 amino acids. The V and J ends lost 3 bases and 4 bases respectively, with 8 bases between them. The CDR3 DNA is TGTGCCAGCAGCTCCCAGCGGTACGAGCAGTACTTC. It encodes CASSSQRYEQYF.

The chain carries TRBV27 and TRBJ2-7; 11 bases match TRBD1. Germline loops: CDR1 MNHEY, CDR2 SMNVEV (reference sequence). The CDR3 runs 15 residues. V shed 5 bases and J 7 bases; nucleotides not matched to a gene: 10. The CDR3 here is CASSVLPDRGQEQYF. CDR3 in DNA: TGTGCCAGCAGTGTACTTCCGGACAGGGGGCAAGAGCAGTACTTC.

The chain carries TRBV28 and TRBJ1-4; 7 bases map to TRBD1. The germline V gene encodes CDR1 MDHEN and CDR2 SYDVKM. The length of the CDR3 is 15 residues. Unmatched junction bases numbered 12, after V lost 7 bases and J lost 7 bases. For the CDR3, the DNA is TGTGCCAGCACCCCATTGAAGGCAGGGGGTGAAAAACTGTTTTTT. Encoded protein: CASTPLKAGGEKLFF.

This clone has only a few counts. One end of the junction does not line up with germline, which may come from a read error. V usage is TRBV10-3 and J usage is TRBJ1-1; 12 bases map to TRBD1. Germline V gene lookup returns CDR1 ENHRY and CDR2 SYGVKD. The CDR3 is 16 residues long. CDR3 bases: TGTGCCATCAATGAGCCCGGGACAGGGGGCCAGACTGAAGCTTTCTTT. This sequence encodes CAINEPGTGGQTEAFF.

This clone was recorded a few times. V is TRBV28 and J is TRBJ1-2; D is possibly TRBD1 (5 bases). The V and J ends lost 3 bases and 4 bases respectively, with 12 bases between them. Germline CDR1 reads MDHEN; CDR2 reads SYDVKM. This CDR3 region has 14 residues. The CDR3 here is CASSFGQGGYGYTF. The CDR3 region has the DNA TGTGCCAGCAGTTTCGGGCAGGGCGGCTATGGCTACACCTTC.

This clone came up a few times. The gene calls are TRBV4-1 and TRBJ2-1, with 11 bases matching TRBD2. There are 14 residues in the CDR3. Germline-derived CDR1 and CDR2 are MGHRA and YSYEKL. The V and J ends lost 0 bases and 12 bases, in that order; junction bases with no gene match: 4. The CDR3 DNA is TGCGCCAGCAGCCAAGAACCTCTAGCGGGAGGGCAGTTCTTC. As protein: CASSQEPLAGGQFF.

V and J are TRBV15 and TRBJ1-2; 7 bases map to TRBD1. The CDR3 loop spans 14 amino acids. V lost 5 bases, J lost 3 bases, and 6 bases stayed unmatched. Germline CDR1 reads LNHNV; CDR2 reads YYDKDF (reference sequence). The DNA for the CDR3 is TGTGCCACCAGCGCCCAACAGGGGTACTATGGCTACACCTTC. This codes for CATSAQQGYYGYTF.

The CDR3 region is CASSWMTSGSYEQYF. CDR3 coding DNA: TGCGCCAGCAGCTGGATGACTAGCGGGTCCTACGAGCAGTACTTC. V is TRBV5-1 and J is TRBJ2-7, with 10 nucleotides matching TRBD2. The CDR3 has 15 residues. Germline V lookup: CDR1 SGHRS, CDR2 YFSETQ. V lost 3 bases and J lost 1; bases outside the gene matches: 4.

The chain joins TRBV27 to TRBJ2-3; 11 nucleotides line up with TRBD2. CDR3 length: 16 amino acids. Germline assignment: CDR1 MNHEY and CDR2 SMNVEV (reference sequence). The V and J ends lost 5 bases and 3 bases, in that order; junction bases with no gene match: 7. The CDR3 is CASSLGLAGGTDTQYF. CDR3 nucleotide sequence: TGTGCCAGCAGTCTAGGACTAGCGGGCGGGACAGATACGCAGTATTTT.

This clone was seen a few times. This chain uses TRBV20-1 with TRBJ1-1; TRBD1 is a possible D gene (5 bases). V gave up 8 bases and J gave up 8 bases, with 15 bases separating them. This CDR3 has 11 residues. CDR1 DFQATT and CDR2 SNEGSKA come from the germline V gene (reference sequence). CDR3 residues: CSTNLNREAFF. The CDR3 nucleotides read TGCAGTACGAACTTAAACAGGGAAGCTTTCTTT.

The J gene is TRBJ2-5, the V gene TRBV2, with 10 positions matching TRBD2. In germline, CDR1 is SNHLY, CDR2 FYNNEI. The CDR3 runs 15 residues. V lost 2 bases and J lost 2; bases outside the gene matches: 2. The chain's CDR3 is CASSESLAGQETQYF. DNA for the CDR3: TGTGCCAGCAGTGAATCACTAGCGGGACAAGAGACCCAGTACTTC. The full variable domain, completed using reference TRBV2 and TRBJ2-5, is EPEVTQTPSHQVTQMGQEVILRCVPISNHLYFYWYRQILGQKVEFLVSFYNNEISEKSEIFDDQFSVERPDGSNFTLKIRSTKLEDSAMYFCASSESLAGQETQYFGPGTRLLVL.

The rearrangement joins TRBV6-1 to TRBJ2-5; TRBD2 matches 10 bases. Germline assignment: CDR1 MNHNS and CDR2 SASEGT. CDR3 length: 14 amino acids. Trimming removed 8 bases from V and 4 bases from J; junction bases left unmatched: 7. Here the CDR3 reads CASRLAGAGETQYF. The CDR3 DNA reads as TGTGCCAGCCGTCTAGCGGGAGCGGGAGAGACCCAGTACTTC.